This entry lists 6 T cell receptor beta chains sequenced from one sample in a study of tumor-infiltrating lymphocytes in primary liver carcinoma. From 400 to 500 ng total RNA, TCR beta cDNA was generated with a primer in the constant region. Sequencing libraries for TCR beta derived from three nested multiplex PCR rounds that used slightly modified ARM-PCR. The opening two PCR rounds, approximately 10 cycles each, paired TRBV1-TRBV30 forward primers with a C-beta reverse primer. TCRdb passed the multiplex PCR reads through MiXCR, listing each CDR3 protein once. The sample has about 180,000 distinct CDR3 sequences; about 60% are singletons. Germline DNA was extracted too, while blood RNA derived from unsorted whole blood. Material for sequencing was peripheral blood. All receptors come from a man aged 35 to 55 with primary liver carcinoma and hepatitis B virus infection.

This chain uses TRBV11-2 with TRBJ2-2; D ambiguous. The CDR3 is 12 amino acids. Germline V gene sequence: CDR1 SGHAT, CDR2 FQNNGV. The V and J ends lost 5 bases and 10 bases respectively, with 11 bases between them. CDR3 in amino acids: CASSPYCAELFF. As DNA, the CDR3 is TGTGCCAGCAGCCCTTACTGCGCGGAGCTGTTTTTT.

The rearrangement links TRBV6-1 to TRBJ2-5; TRBD1 agrees at 12 bases. This CDR3 comprises 16 residues. Germline V lookup: CDR1 MNHNS, CDR2 SASEGT. In DNA, the CDR3 is TGTGGAAGCAGCAACTCGGGACAGGGGGCGGGGGAGACCCAGTACTTC. Translating gives CGSSNSGQGAGETQYF.

The chain joins TRBV29-1 to TRBJ1-3, with unresolved D. V dropped 7 bases and J dropped 0 bases, with 10 bases sitting between them. This CDR3 has 13 residues. Germline V gene lookup returns CDR1 SQVTM and CDR2 ANQGSEA. The DNA of the CDR3 is TGCAGCGCGAATATACCCTCTGGAAACACCATATATTTT. Translating gives CSANIPSGNTIYF.

To note about this clonotype: A much larger clone sits a single nucleotide away, making a read error possible. The V call is TRBV12-3 or TRBV12-4, the J call TRBJ2-2; D unclear. The V end was cut by 11 bases, the J end by 4 bases, with 17 bases between. The CDR3 length is 14 residues. The CDR3 loop reads CAVPQWAGTGELFF. In DNA form, the CDR3 reads TGTGCCGTACCACAGTGGGCCGGCACCGGGGAGCTGTTTTTT.

This chain's CDR3 is CASSYAGTVYEQYF. For the CDR3, the DNA is TGTGCCAGCAGTTACGCCGGGACAGTCTACGAGCAGTACTTC. The chain combines TRBV6-5 with TRBJ2-7; 7 positions agree with TRBD1. This CDR3 spans 14 amino acids. Per the germline V gene, CDR1 is MNHEY and CDR2 is SVGAGI. V was clipped by 2 bases and J by 3 bases; unmatched bases: 4.

Concerning this clonotype: In this CDR3 the conserved last residue, phenylalanine or tryptophan, is missing, so a read error is likely. The DNA is omitted, as the CDR3 cannot be located on it reliably, and the CDR3 follows TCRdb's listing. V and J are TRBV28 and TRBJ1-2; the D call TRBD1 from the table was never checked on the DNA. CDR1 and CDR2 from the germline V gene are MDHEN and SYDVKM. The CDR3 numbers 14 amino acids, ends counted. CDR3 protein: CASSPGQGFYGYNL.